The rows below give T cell receptor beta chains drawn from one sample of a study of immune characteristics of hereditary and idiopathic chronic pancreatitis. Some clones are missing from TCRdb's copy, which holds only in-frame ones; the method was immunoSEQ multiplex PCR. Of roughly 14,000 clones listed, less than 85% are singletons. Sequenced sample: pancreas tissue with hereditary chronic pancreatitis. These TCRs come from a human donor with chronic pancreatitis. The CDR3 runs from the conserved cysteine through the conserved F or W. A D gene is named only where the DNA matches it firmly. Part of the rows lack a size; the others show once, few, many or a class for expanded clones.

>few|TRBV7-7|-|TRBJ2-5|15
CASRPTSTGGETQYF
TGTGCTAGCAGACCAACTAGCACCGGAGGAGAGACCCAGTACTTC
>-|TRBV6-6|TRBD1|TRBJ1-1|15
CASSWGQVADTEAFF
TGTGCCAGCAGTTGGGGACAGGTGGCGGACACTGAAGCTTTCTTT
>medium-sized|TRBV12-3/TRBV12-4|-|TRBJ1-1|13
CASSFTGSRGAFF
TGTGCCAGCAGCTTCACAGGGTCGAGGGGAGCTTTCTTT
>-|TRBV10-3|-|TRBJ2-1|12
CAISESRNEQFF
TGTGCCATCAGTGAGTCCAGGAATGAGCAGTTCTTC
>few|TRBV3-1/TRBV3-2|-|TRBJ1-5|14
CASSYSGGNQPQHF
TGTGCCAGCAGCTACTCAGGGGGCAATCAGCCCCAGCATTTT
>-|TRBV18|-|TRBJ1-1|16
CASSPAMSRGNTEAFF
TGTGCCAGCTCACCAGCTATGTCGCGGGGGAACACTGAAGCTTTCTTT
>-|TRBV19|TRBD2|TRBJ2-1|17
CASSIAGGTRPYNEQFF
TGTGCCAGTAGTATAGCGGGGGGGACTAGACCCTACAATGAGCAGTTCTTC
>-|TRBV24-1|-|TRBJ1-1|13
CATRGDGLGEAFF
TGTGCCACCAGAGGGGACGGCCTGGGTGAAGCTTTCTTT
>-|TRBV6-5|-|TRBJ1-5|14
CASSPGPENQPQHF
TGTGCCAGCAGTCCGGGCCCTGAGAATCAGCCCCAGCATTTT
>few|TRBV5-1|-|TRBJ2-2|16
CASSLDPLGGTGELFF
TGCGCCAGCAGCTTGGATCCTCTGGGGGGCACCGGGGAGCTGTTTTTT
>few|TRBV7-8|TRBD2|TRBJ2-3|21
CASSQEGITSGRAGLPDTQYF
TGTGCCAGCAGCCAGGAAGGAATAACTAGCGGGAGGGCCGGGTTGCCAGATACGCAGTATTTT
>-|TRBV21-1|-|TRBJ2-2|13
CAGRVANTGELFF
TGTGCCGGACGGGTAGCGAACACCGGGGAGCTGTTTTTT
>-|TRBV28|-|TRBJ1-2|14
CASREGRLHYGYTF
TGTGCCAGCAGAGAGGGACGCCTGCACTATGGCTACACCTTC
>-|TRBV4-1|TRBD1|TRBJ1-5|16
CASSQAGTGVQQPQHF
TGCGCCAGCAGCCAAGCCGGGACAGGGGTCCAACAGCCCCAGCATTTT
>-|TRBV4-1|-|TRBJ2-1|14
CASSQAPNYDEQFF
TGCGCCAGCAGCCAAGCCCCGAACTACGATGAGCAGTTCTTC
>-|TRBV28|TRBD2|TRBJ2-7|15
CASSFPGTSRMMQYF
TGTGCCAGCAGTTTCCCCGGGACTAGCCGGATGATGCAGTACTTC
>-|TRBV14|-|TRBJ2-4|13
CASSHYSKNIQYF
TGTGCCAGCAGCCACTACAGTAAAAACATTCAGTACTTC
>-|TRBV10-2|TRBD2|TRBJ2-2|14
CASTSGTTTGELFF
TGCGCCAGCACCTCCGGGACTACCACCGGGGAGCTGTTTTTT
>-|TRBV28|-|TRBJ2-1|12
CASSFTDGKQFF
TGTGCCAGCAGTTTCACGGACGGAAAGCAGTTCTTC
>-|TRBV6-2/TRBV6-3|-|TRBJ1-1|13
CASSTELNTEAFF
TGTGCCAGCAGTACAGAGCTGAACACTGAAGCTTTCTTT
>-|TRBV27|-|TRBJ1-1|10
CASSLMGAFF
TGTGCCAGCAGTTTAATGGGAGCTTTCTTT
>few|TRBV25-1|-|TRBJ2-3|14
CASSEYSLTDTQYF
TGTGCCAGCAGTGAATACAGCCTCACAGATACGCAGTATTTT
>-|TRBV19|TRBD1|TRBJ2-3|15
CASSWTGASTDTQYF
TGTGCCAGTAGTTGGACAGGGGCTAGCACAGATACGCAGTATTTT
>-|TRBV27|TRBD1|TRBJ1-1|16
CASRSSPGQVTSEAFF
TGTGCCAGCCGATCCTCCCCGGGACAGGTAACATCGGAAGCTTTCTTT
>-|TRBV7-8|TRBD2|TRBJ2-7|15
CASSSGTSGKNEQYF
TGTGCCAGCAGCTCCGGGACTAGCGGGAAAAACGAGCAGTACTTC
>-|TRBV27|-|TRBJ2-2|15
CASSFGAVGAGELFF
TGTGCCAGCAGTTTCGGCGCGGTCGGGGCCGGGGAGCTGTTTTTT
>-|TRBV2|TRBD1|TRBJ2-7|15
CASRPGTGGPGEQYF
TGTGCCAGCCGTCCCGGGACAGGGGGGCCTGGCGAGCAGTACTTC
>-|TRBV10-3|TRBD2|TRBJ2-5|16
CAISPQGSGILETQYF
TGTGCCATCAGTCCCCAAGGTAGCGGGATCTTGGAGACCCAGTACTTC
>-|TRBV6-1|TRBD2|TRBJ2-7|15
CASSETGTSGYEQYF
TGTGCCAGCAGTGAGACCGGGACTAGCGGCTACGAGCAGTACTTC
>few|TRBV24-1|-|TRBJ2-2|15
CATSEQGRDTGELFF
TGTGCCACCAGTGAACAGGGAAGAGACACCGGGGAGCTGTTTTTT
>once|TRBV5-6|-|TRBJ1-3|14
CASSQQGSGNTIYF
TGTGCCAGCAGCCAACAGGGTTCTGGAAACACCATATATTTT
>-|TRBV27|TRBD1|TRBJ2-5|16
CASSPGKQGTGQTQYF
TGTGCCAGCAGTCCAGGGAAACAGGGGACAGGGCAGACCCAGTACTTC
>-|TRBV7-2|TRBD2|TRBJ2-1|15
CASSIEERESNEQFF
TGTGCCAGCAGCATAGAGGAGCGGGAGAGCAATGAGCAGTTCTTC
>-|TRBV27|-|TRBJ1-1|14
CASSLSIQDTEAFF
TGTGCCAGCAGTTTATCGATACAGGACACTGAAGCTTTCTTT
>-|TRBV2|TRBD1|TRBJ2-1|16
CASRQGTGVSYNEQFF
TGTGCCAGCAGGCAAGGGACAGGGGTGTCCTACAATGAGCAGTTCTTC
>few|TRBV28|-|TRBJ2-2|12
CASSPSFGELFF
TGTGCCAGCAGTCCCTCATTCGGGGAGCTGTTTTTT
>few|TRBV3-1/TRBV3-2|-|TRBJ2-5|18
CASSQALGGQGTQETQYF
TGTGCCAGCAGCCAAGCCCTGGGGGGGCAGGGAACCCAAGAGACCCAGTACTTC
>once|TRBV13|-|TRBJ2-1|14
CASRAWTILNEQFF
TGTGCCAGCAGAGCCTGGACGATCCTCAATGAGCAGTTCTTC
>-|TRBV30|-|TRBJ2-5|13
CAWSSTGWETQYF
TGTGCCTGGAGTTCTACAGGGTGGGAGACCCAGTACTTC
>once|TRBV7-8|-|TRBJ2-4|16
CASSEAGTVAKNIQYF
TGTGCCAGCAGCGAGGCCGGGACTGTAGCCAAAAACATTCAGTACTTC
>-|TRBV24-1|-|TRBJ2-1|15
CATSDLSNSYNEQFF
TGTGCCACCAGTGATTTAAGCAATTCCTACAATGAGCAGTTCTTC
>-|TRBV4-2|-|TRBJ1-2|11
CASSQEGGYTF
TGTGCCAGCAGCCAAGAGGGGGGCTACACCTTC
>-|TRBV2|TRBD1|TRBJ1-6|17
CASSTRPGTATNSPLHF
TGTGCCAGCAGTACACGTCCCGGGACAGCTACTAATTCACCCCTCCACTTT
>-|TRBV6-5|TRBD1|TRBJ1-2|11
CATTGGYGYTF
TGTGCCACAACAGGGGGATATGGCTACACCTTC
>-|TRBV24-1|-|TRBJ1-5|14
CATSGVDSNQPQHF
TGTGCCACCTCGGGGGTAGATAGCAATCAGCCCCAGCATTTT
>-|TRBV18|-|TRBJ2-5|15
CASSPSGATEGTQYF
TGTGCCAGCTCTCCCTCAGGGGCTACGGAGGGGACCCAGTACTTC